The clone carrying this T cell receptor (beta chain) was seen a few times. Its target is unknown. The data belong to a study of cytomegalovirus exposure and HLA in healthy donors. The CDR3 has 12 amino acids. In germline, CDR1 is SGHRS, CDR2 YFSETQ. V lost 4 bases and J lost 7, with 12 bases in between. A multiplex PCR was run with 60 Vbeta primers and 13 Jbeta primers. Libraries were prepared by immunoSEQ multiplex PCR; TCRdb keeps only in-frame clonotypes and omits some of them. This table holds about 190,000 clones, around 79% found once. Study findings and constraints: The sole available immune exposure information was CMV serostatus.

The clonotype was recovered from a woman aged 45-65 years in good health and CMV-seronegative. The chain couples TRBV5-1 to TRBJ2-7; no reliable D call. The sequenced material came from PBMCs. CDR3 residues: CASSLSEREQYF. The DNA of the CDR3 is TGCGCCAGCAGCCTGAGCGAGAGGGAGCAGTACTTC.